The T cell receptor beta chain described here comes from a study of CD8 T cells in ankylosing spondylitis. The CDR3 runs 16 residues. CDR1 and CDR2 (germline): KGHDR, SFDVKD. V shed 4 bases and J 5 bases; nucleotides not matched to a gene: 11. MiXCR, applied by TCRdb to the 5' RACE reads, yields one record per CDR3 protein. The profile covers around 890,000 distinct CDR3 sequences, with about 11% appearing a single time and just over 0.5% taken by the ten largest. Findings of the study overall: Seemingly characteristic of ankylosing spondylitis blood was a TCR beta motif consisting of about 8 highly homologous variants. A subset of motif variants has previously been described in the synovial fluid and blood of reactive arthritis. The authors reported significant enrichment of disease-linked clones in matched ankylosing spondylitis synovial fluid.

On this clonotype: Its antigen is undetermined.

Sequenced input: blood, either unsorted or a sorted T cell fraction (not recorded which). This TCR was sampled from a male donor with ankylosing spondylitis. The V gene is TRBV24-1, the J gene TRBJ2-3; 7 bases map to TRBD2. The DNA for the CDR3 is TGTGCCACCAGTGACCCCTCAGCGGGGTCCGGAGATACGCAGTATTTT. Translated: CATSDPSAGSGDTQYF.